Each of the 32 T cell receptor beta chains below was sequenced from the same sample in a study of CD8 T cells in Susac syndrome. Random hexamers were used to reverse transcribe an amount of about 0.45 to 1 ug RNA. MiXCR was run by TCRdb on the immunoSEQ multiplex PCR reads, yielding one entry per CDR3 protein. The table includes 150,000 or so distinct CDR3 sequences, approximately 96% detected once. The sequencing sample was made of CD4+ T cells from PBMCs. These receptor sequences come from a human donor with Susac syndrome.

V gene TRBV3-1 combines with J gene TRBJ2-7; no firm D call. The CDR3 loop spans 11 amino acids. CDR1 LGHDT and CDR2 YNNKEL come from the germline V gene (reference sequence). With 2 bases removed from V and 6 bases from J, the gap between germline ends came to 5 bases. CDR3 nucleotides: TGTGCCAGCAGCCAATCGTCCGAGCAGTACTTC. Translating gives CASSQSSEQYF.

The chain employs TRBV11-3 and TRBJ2-3; 8 nucleotides match TRBD2. From germline, CDR1 is SGHNT and CDR2 YENEEA. The CDR3 loop spans 16 amino acids. Trimming cost V 4 bases and J 4 bases; bases outside gene matches: 10. The CDR3 DNA sequence: TGTGCCAGCAGCTCAAACATAGCGGGATGGGCAGATACGCAGTATTTT. Translation: CASSSNIAGWADTQYF.

This sequence joins TRBV29-1 and TRBJ1-1, with a tentative D call TRBD1 (5 bases). The V and J ends lost 7 bases and 6 bases respectively, with 12 bases between them. Looked up from germline, CDR1 is SQVTM and CDR2 is ANQGSEA. CDR3 length: 11 residues. The CDR3 DNA sequence: TGCAGCGGCGGGGGGAGGTCTGAAGCTTTCTTT. Its translation: CSGGGRSEAFF. Filled out from reference TRBV29-1 and TRBJ1-1, the complete variable domain reads SAVISQKPSRDICQRGTSLTIQCQVDSQVTMMFWYRQQPGQSLTLIATANQGSEATYESGFVIDKFPISRPNLTFSTLTVSNMSPEDSSIYLCSGGGRSEAFFGQGTRLTVV.

This chain joins TRBV6-6 and TRBJ2-3; 9 bases align to TRBD2. This CDR3 region has 15 residues. The trim removed 5 bases at V and 2 bases at J, leaving 5 bases unmatched. CDR1 and CDR2 from the germline V gene are MNHNY and SVGAGI (reference sequence). This CDR3 reads CASSPLAGTTDTQYF. The DNA for the CDR3 is TGTGCCAGCAGTCCTCTAGCGGGGACCACAGATACGCAGTATTTT.

The rearrangement uses TRBV27 and TRBJ1-6; 9 nucleotides align to TRBD1. Germline lookup yields CDR1 MNHEY and CDR2 SMNVEV (reference sequence). V lost 4 bases to trimming and J lost 8 bases; unmatched junction nucleotides: 0. This CDR3 has 13 residues. CDR3: CASSWTGDSPLHF. In DNA, the CDR3 is TGTGCCAGCAGTTGGACAGGGGATTCACCCCTCCACTTT.

The J gene is TRBJ1-3, the V gene TRBV9; no clear D. Germline V lookup: CDR1 SGDLS, CDR2 YYNGEE. V lost 6 bases and J lost 3, with 16 bases in between. The CDR3 extends over 15 amino acids. CDR3: CASTLGLDDGNTIYF. Here the CDR3 DNA reads TGTGCCAGCACCCTTGGACTGGATGATGGAAACACCATATATTTT.

This chain links TRBV9 with TRBJ1-2; 7 bases align to TRBD1. CDR3 size: 14 residues. CDR1 and CDR2 from the germline V gene are SGDLS and YYNGEE. V was clipped by 4 bases and J by 8 bases; unmatched bases: 11. The CDR3 DNA reads TGTGCCAGCAGCCAAAGAGGTCAGGGGGAAGGCTACACCTTC. The encoded protein is CASSQRGQGEGYTF. The whole variable domain, remainder taken from reference TRBV9 and TRBJ1-2, is DSGVTQTPKHLITATGQRVTLRCSPRSGDLSVYWYQQSLDQGLQFLIQYYNGEERAKGNILERFSAQQFPDLHSELNLSSLELGDSALYFCASSQRGQGEGYTFGSGTRLTVV.

V is TRBV7-6 and J is TRBJ2-1, with D maybe TRBD2 (5 bases). This CDR3 comprises 12 residues. Trimming removed 5 bases from V and 6 bases from J, with 8 bases in between. CDR1 is SGHVS and CDR2 is FNYEAQ in the germline V gene. CDR3: CASSRAGNEQFF. The CDR3 nucleotides read TGTGCCAGCAGCCGTGCGGGCAATGAGCAGTTCTTC.

The J gene is TRBJ1-2, the V gene TRBV6-5; D remains ambiguous. Trimming removed 6 bases from V and 3 bases from J, with 8 bases in between. The germline V gene has CDR1 MNHEY and CDR2 SVGAGI. The CDR3 contains 12 residues. The CDR3 region is CASRGGHYGYTF. As DNA, the CDR3 is TGTGCCAGCAGAGGAGGACACTATGGCTACACCTTC.

The chain recombines TRBV19 with TRBJ2-4; no clear D. Germline V lookup: CDR1 LNHDA, CDR2 SQIVND (reference sequence). Trimming pared 3 bases from V and 5 bases from J, leaving 8 bases between. The CDR3 totals 13 residues. The CDR3 is CASSIYGENIQYF. The DNA of the CDR3 is TGTGCCAGTAGTATCTATGGGGAAAACATTCAGTACTTC.

The J gene is TRBJ2-1, the V gene TRBV12-3 or TRBV12-4; 16 bases match TRBD2. The ends lost 7 bases at V and 3 bases at J; junction bases unmatched: 18. The CDR3 contains 21 residues. The CDR3 nucleotides read TGTGCCAGCAATACAAGGGGCATTCCGGGACTAGCGGGGGGGTTCTACAATGAGCAGTTCTTC. It codes for CASNTRGIPGLAGGFYNEQFF.

The chain combines TRBV7-9 with TRBJ2-5; D gene unclear. This CDR3 contains 15 residues. Germline V gene lookup returns CDR1 SEHNR and CDR2 FQNEAQ (reference sequence). Trimming pared 5 bases from V and 1 base from J, leaving 14 bases between. This CDR3 reads CASSIPRSTQETQYF. CDR3 bases: TGTGCCAGCAGCATCCCTCGTAGCACCCAAGAGACCCAGTACTTC.

The V gene is TRBV12-3 or TRBV12-4, the J gene TRBJ1-1, with TRBD1 as a possible D gene (5 bases). Trimming pared 2 bases from V and 3 bases from J, leaving 10 bases between. The CDR3 loop spans 14 amino acids. For the CDR3, the DNA is TGTGCCAGCAGTTTACCCGTAGGGGACACTGAAGCTTTCTTT. It codes for CASSLPVGDTEAFF.

The CDR3 spells CASSLDGGPYNEQFF. CDR3 nucleotides: TGTGCCAGCAGCCTGGACGGGGGGCCTTACAATGAGCAGTTCTTC. The chain has TRBV6-5 and TRBJ2-1; weak D call: TRBD2 (7 bases). Per germline, CDR1 MNHEY and CDR2 SVGAGI. V was shortened by 6 bases and J by 4 bases, with 16 bases between the two germline ends. CDR3 length equals 15 residues.

J is TRBJ1-2 and V is TRBV2, with D possibly matching TRBD1 (6 bases). Germline V gene data show CDR1 as SNHLY and CDR2 as FYNNEI. The CDR3 runs 14 residues. V gave up 6 bases and J gave up 4 bases, with 15 bases separating them. CDR3 in DNA: TGTGCCAGCAGACTACAGGGCCAATCCTATGGCTACACCTTC. Protein product: CASRLQGQSYGYTF.

The rearrangement links TRBV29-1 to TRBJ1-1, with a possible D match to TRBD1 (5 bases). This CDR3 is 14 amino acids long. Germline loops: CDR1 SQVTM, CDR2 ANQGSEA. The germline V and J ends were trimmed by 4 bases and 2 bases, with 14 bases remaining between them. Written as DNA, the CDR3 is TGCAGCGTTGCCCCGGGAGGGGTCAACACTGAAGCTTTCTTT. It codes for CSVAPGGVNTEAFF.

This clonotype was recorded once. This CDR3 fails to terminate in the conserved phenylalanine or tryptophan, so it likely reflects a read error. The chain is built from TRBV29-1 and TRBJ1-6, with D possibly TRBD1 on 6 matching bases. Trimming left V 5 bases short and J 8 bases short, with 13 bases between. From germline, CDR1 is SQVTM and CDR2 ANQGSEA. The CDR3 consists of 13 residues. Here the CDR3 DNA reads TGCAGCGTTCAGGGGTCTTTTGATTCACCCCTCCACCTT. Translated, it gives CSVQGSFDSPLHL.

V is TRBV20-1 and J is TRBJ2-3; D not certain. This CDR3 contains 15 residues. V was pared by 3 bases and J by 0 bases, with 13 bases between. The germline V gene has CDR1 DFQATT and CDR2 SNEGSKA (reference sequence). In DNA form, the CDR3 reads TGCAGTGCTAGCGTCAACAGTGCTAGCACAGATACGCAGTATTTT. This encodes CSASVNSASTDTQYF.

The chain carries TRBV12-5 and TRBJ2-3; the D is unclear. Germline V gives CDR1 LGHNT, CDR2 FRNRAP. The CDR3 runs 11 residues. Trimming cost V 4 bases and J 8 bases, with 7 bases left between them. The CDR3 spells CASGYQSTQYF. The CDR3 DNA follows: TGTGCTAGTGGTTACCAATCTACGCAGTATTTT.

The rearrangement links TRBV2 to TRBJ2-6, with D perhaps TRBD1 (7 bases). The CDR3 contains 16 residues. Trimming shortened V by 4 bases and J by 2 bases, and 12 bases separated the two germline ends. Germline V gives CDR1 SNHLY, CDR2 FYNNEI. The CDR3 is CASSVEGQPGANVLTF. The CDR3 DNA follows: TGTGCCAGCAGTGTGGAGGGACAGCCTGGGGCCAACGTCCTGACTTTC.

The chain recombines TRBV5-1 with TRBJ2-7; a weak D match, TRBD1 (5 bases). V lost 1 base to trimming and J lost 6 bases, with 14 bases between them. Germline values: CDR1 SGHRS, CDR2 YFSETQ. CDR3 size: 14 residues. The CDR3 spells CASSLYWQGSEQYF. The CDR3 DNA follows: TGCGCCAGCAGCTTGTATTGGCAGGGAAGCGAGCAGTACTTC.

J is TRBJ2-5 and V is TRBV7-9, with 7 bases that match TRBD1. J gave up 4 bases and V 5 bases, and 4 bases lay outside the gene matches. The CDR3 runs to 13 residues. CDR1 is SEHNR, CDR2 FQNEAQ, per germline (reference sequence). CDR3 region: CASSPTGIETQYF. The CDR3 nucleotides are TGTGCCAGCAGCCCGACAGGGATAGAGACCCAGTACTTC.

This clonotype has a single count. The chain combines TRBV20-1 with TRBJ2-5; D may correspond to TRBD1 or TRBD2 (5 bases each). Per the germline V gene, CDR1 is DFQATT and CDR2 is SNEGSKA (reference sequence). V was shortened by 8 bases and J by 1 base, with 17 bases between the two germline ends. This CDR3 is built from 14 residues. This CDR3 is CSTIHRDPQETQYF. For the CDR3, the DNA is TGCAGTACTATCCATCGGGACCCCCAAGAGACCCAGTACTTC.

This chain joins TRBV20-1 and TRBJ2-1, with 16 bases lining up with TRBD2. The germline V gene encodes CDR1 DFQATT and CDR2 SNEGSKA (reference sequence). CDR3 size: 15 residues. The ends lost 5 bases at V and 12 bases at J; junction bases unmatched: 10. DNA for the CDR3: TGCAGTGCTGAGGGACTAGCGGGGGGGATTTTAAGGCAGTTCTTC. It specifies CSAEGLAGGILRQFF.

The gene calls are TRBV7-9 and TRBJ2-5; D call uncertain. Looked up from germline, CDR1 is SEHNR and CDR2 is FQNEAQ (reference sequence). V gave up 3 bases and J gave up 5 bases, with 13 bases separating them. The CDR3 is made up of 14 amino acids. The CDR3 protein is CASSFFGVVETQYF. DNA of the CDR3: TGTGCCAGCAGCTTTTTCGGCGTAGTCGAGACCCAGTACTTC.

The chain recombines TRBV3-1 with TRBJ1-2; a possible D gene is TRBD1 (5 bases). The CDR3 runs to 13 residues. CDR1 is LGHDT and CDR2 is YNNKEL in the germline V gene (reference sequence). The V and J ends lost 6 bases and 8 bases respectively, with 16 bases between them. In DNA, the CDR3 is TGTGCCAGCAGGAAGGAGGCAGGGAGCGGCTACACCTTC. It translates to CASRKEAGSGYTF.

The V call is TRBV9, the J call TRBJ1-4, with D possibly being TRBD1 (6 bases). Germline CDR1 SGDLS, CDR2 YYNGEE. The CDR3 is made up of 14 amino acids. The V end lost 2 bases, the J end lost 3 bases, and 8 bases lay between the germline ends. The CDR3 protein is CASSVKGANEKLFF. The CDR3 DNA follows: TGTGCCAGCAGCGTTAAGGGGGCTAATGAAAAACTGTTTTTT.

The chain employs TRBV3-1 and TRBJ1-5; D might be TRBD1 (6 bases). In germline, CDR1 is LGHDT, CDR2 YNNKEL (reference sequence). Trimming cost V 4 bases and J 2 bases, with 12 bases left between them. This CDR3 spans 15 amino acids. The CDR3 region has the DNA TGTGCCAGCAGCCCTACTTCAGGGGGCAATCAGCCCCAGCATTTT. It encodes CASSPTSGGNQPQHF.

This clonotype has a single count. The chain couples TRBV29-1 to TRBJ2-5; D gene ambiguous. V was trimmed by 3 bases and J by 1 base, leaving 6 bases between them. This CDR3 spans 12 amino acids. Germline V gene data show CDR1 as SQVTM and CDR2 as ANQGSEA. CDR3 sequence reads: CSVDRAQETQYF. DNA for the CDR3: TGCAGCGTTGATCGGGCCCAAGAGACCCAGTACTTC.

The chain employs TRBV15 and TRBJ1-2, with a tentative D call TRBD1 (6 bases). V was pared by 0 bases and J by 4 bases, with 21 bases between. CDR1 is LNHNV, CDR2 YYDKDF, per germline (reference sequence). This CDR3 is 18 amino acids long. Here the CDR3 reads CATSREETGLSLGYGYTF. In DNA form, the CDR3 reads TGTGCCACCAGCAGAGAGGAGACAGGCCTGTCTCTGGGCTATGGCTACACCTTC.

The chain couples TRBV12-3 or TRBV12-4 to TRBJ2-5; D is undetermined. This CDR3 is built from 16 residues. The germline V and J ends were trimmed by 8 bases and 3 bases, with 22 bases remaining between them. CDR3 coding DNA: TGTGCCAGCCAAGTTTACCCGACGGGCCCCAAAGAGACCCAGTACTTC. It encodes CASQVYPTGPKETQYF.

The chain joins TRBV5-1 to TRBJ1-2; D unresolved. This CDR3 is built from 14 residues. Germline CDR1 SGHRS, CDR2 YFSETQ. V lost 1 base and J 4 bases, leaving 11 bases between the germline ends. The CDR3, as DNA: TGCGCCAGCAGCTTGTCCCCCAGCCTCTATGGCTACACCTTC. Encoded protein: CASSLSPSLYGYTF.